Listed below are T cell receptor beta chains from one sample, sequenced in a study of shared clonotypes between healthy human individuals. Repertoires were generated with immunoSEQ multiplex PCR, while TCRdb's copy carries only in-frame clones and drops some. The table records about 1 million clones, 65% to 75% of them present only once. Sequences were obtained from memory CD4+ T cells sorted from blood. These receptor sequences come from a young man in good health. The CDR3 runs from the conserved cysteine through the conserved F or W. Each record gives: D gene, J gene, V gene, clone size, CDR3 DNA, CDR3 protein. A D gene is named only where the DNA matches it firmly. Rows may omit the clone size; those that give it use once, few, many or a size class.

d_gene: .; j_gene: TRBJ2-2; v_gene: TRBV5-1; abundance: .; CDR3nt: TGCGCCAGCAGCTTGGTACTTTTCACCGGGGAGCTGTTTTTT; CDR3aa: CASSLVLFTGELFF
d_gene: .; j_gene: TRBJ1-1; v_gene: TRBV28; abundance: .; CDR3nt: TGTGCCAGCAGTTTATTGGGTCCATGGGGCACTGAAGCTTTCTTT; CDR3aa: CASSLLGPWGTEAFF
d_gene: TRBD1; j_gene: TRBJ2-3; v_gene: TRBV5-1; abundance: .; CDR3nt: TGCGCCAGCAGCTCCTATCCGGGACAGGGCACAGATACGCAGTATTTT; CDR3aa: CASSSYPGQGTDTQYF
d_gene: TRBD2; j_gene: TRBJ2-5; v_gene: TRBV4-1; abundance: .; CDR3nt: TGCGCCAGCAGCCACGTCCCCCCCGGGACTAGCGGAGAAGAGACCCAGTACTTC; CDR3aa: CASSHVPPGTSGEETQYF
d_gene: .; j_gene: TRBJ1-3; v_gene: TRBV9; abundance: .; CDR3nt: TGTGCCAGCAGCGTAGCCGGGGCTGGAAACACCATATATTTT; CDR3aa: CASSVAGAGNTIYF
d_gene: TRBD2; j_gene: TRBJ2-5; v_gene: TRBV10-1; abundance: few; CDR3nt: TGCGCCAGCAGTGAGTCGGTAGCGGGGACCCAGTACTTC; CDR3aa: CASSESVAGTQYF
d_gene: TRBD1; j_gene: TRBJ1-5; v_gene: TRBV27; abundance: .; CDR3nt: TGTGCCAGCAGTGCAAGACAGGGGGCGAACAATCAGCCCCAGCATTTT; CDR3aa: CASSARQGANNQPQHF
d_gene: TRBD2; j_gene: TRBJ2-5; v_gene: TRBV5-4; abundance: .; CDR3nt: TGTGCCAGCAGCTTCAAGCGGGAGGACCAAGAGACCCAGTACTTC; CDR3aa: CASSFKREDQETQYF
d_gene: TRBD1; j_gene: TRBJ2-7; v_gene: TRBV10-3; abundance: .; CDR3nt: TGTGCCATCAATAGGGACAGGGGTAGCGAGCAGTACTTC; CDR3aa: CAINRDRGSEQYF
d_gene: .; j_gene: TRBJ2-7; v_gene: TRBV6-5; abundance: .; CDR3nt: TGTGCCACCCTCCCTCGGGGGTCGCTGCCTTCCGAGCAGTACTTC; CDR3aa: CATLPRGSLPSEQYF
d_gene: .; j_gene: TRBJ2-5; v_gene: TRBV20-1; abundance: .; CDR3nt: TGCAGTGCTGGACTACAAGAGACCCAGTACTTC; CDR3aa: CSAGLQETQYF
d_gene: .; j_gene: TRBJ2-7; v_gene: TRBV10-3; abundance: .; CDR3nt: TGTGCCATCAGTGACAGGGTGGGGTACGAGCAGTACTTC; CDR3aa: CAISDRVGYEQYF
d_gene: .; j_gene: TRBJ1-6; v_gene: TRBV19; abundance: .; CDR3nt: TGTGCCAGTAGTCCTCAACAGGGAAGCGAGTCACCCCTCCACTTT; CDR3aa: CASSPQQGSESPLHF
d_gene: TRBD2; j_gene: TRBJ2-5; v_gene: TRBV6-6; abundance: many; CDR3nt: TGTGCCACCATTGAAAGCGGGGCCCAAGAGACCCAGTACTTC; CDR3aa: CATIESGAQETQYF
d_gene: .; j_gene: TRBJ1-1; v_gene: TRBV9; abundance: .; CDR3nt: TGTGCCAGCAGCGTAGGGATAGGTACGGGAGCTTTCTTT; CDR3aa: CASSVGIGTGAFF
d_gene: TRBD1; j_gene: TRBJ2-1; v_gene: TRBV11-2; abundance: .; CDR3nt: TGTGCCAGCATCTTAGGAAGGGACAGGGGGCTCGATGAGCAGTTCTTC; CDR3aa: CASILGRDRGLDEQFF